The TCR beta chain described here comes from a study of cytomegalovirus exposure and HLA in healthy donors. As regards this clone: The antigen is not known.

The PCR made use of 60 Vbeta and 13 Jbeta primers. Sequenced by immunoSEQ multiplex PCR; TCRdb stores in-frame clones only, minus some. Here the sample spans about 65,000 clones, around 77% being singletons. Study-level results: The study designated around 150 TCR beta chains cytomegalovirus-associated.

V lost 4 bases to trimming and J lost 6 bases; unmatched junction nucleotides: 5. Germline lookup yields CDR1 SGHRS and CDR2 YFSETQ. There are 13 residues in the CDR3. Sequenced material: PBMCs. The sequence was collected from a woman between 25 and 40 years old in good health and CMV-seronegative. V usage is TRBV5-1 and J usage is TRBJ1-2; 8 bases agree with TRBD1. The CDR3 sequence: CASSLPDRDGYTF. CDR3 sequence (DNA): TGCGCCAGCAGCCTTCCGGACAGGGATGGCTACACCTTC.